This passage covers 24 T cell receptor beta chains from one sample sequenced in a study of human T cells and chemical hapten exposure. TCRdb used MiXCR to reprocess the RACE reads, holding one entry per CDR3 protein. The sample holds roughly 38,000 distinct CDR3 sequences, 7.6% seen once. This sample's time point: pre-sensitization, week 0. Treatment here: therapeutic diphenylcyclopropenone sensitization with weekly scalp DPC. The sample in question was whole blood, obtained in connection with sensitization to the hapten diphenylcyclopropenone (DPC). These receptors came from a woman between 50 and 59 years old with alopecia areata. Some clones in this sample may be carry-over from other donors' samples.

This clonotype was detected ten times or more. This chain uses TRBV20-1 with TRBJ1-6; 7 bases are a match to TRBD1. This CDR3 is built from 13 residues. Germline V lookup: CDR1 DFQATT, CDR2 SNEGSKA (reference sequence). The trim removed 4 bases at V and 10 bases at J, leaving 7 bases unmatched. Here the CDR3 DNA reads TGCAGTGCTACCAGCTCAGGGGGATCACCCCTCCACTTT. Translating it yields CSATSSGGSPLHF.

This clonotype was counted at least ten times. The chain joins TRBV6-2 or TRBV6-3 to TRBJ1-2; D not resolved. The CDR3 runs to 12 residues. With 4 bases removed from V and 3 bases from J, the gap between germline ends came to 6 bases. Germline-derived CDR1 and CDR2 are MNHEY and SVGEGT. CDR3 region: CASSSRYYGYTF. DNA for the CDR3: TGTGCCAGCAGTTCTCGCTACTATGGCTACACCTTC.

This clonotype has a handful of counts. The chain combines TRBV2 with TRBJ2-3; no firm D call. The V end was cut by 6 bases, the J end by 6 bases, with 1 base between. The CDR3 spans 9 residues. Looked up from germline, CDR1 is SNHLY and CDR2 is FYNNEI. The CDR3 DNA reads as TGTGCCAGCAGCGATACGCAGTATTTT. It translates to CASSDTQYF.

About this clonotype: One junction end does not reproduce the germline sequence, and a read error may be involved. This chain joins TRBV10-3 and TRBJ1-5; D is unclear. Germline CDR1 is ENHRY and CDR2 is SYGVKD. The CDR3 consists of 15 residues. In nucleotides, the CDR3 is TGTGCTATCAGTGAGTCCTTGGCGGACAATCAGCCCCAGCATTTT. It encodes CAISESLADNQPQHF.

This clonotype was found many times. The rearrangement links TRBV28 to TRBJ1-1; no firm D call. Germline V gives CDR1 MDHEN, CDR2 SYDVKM. Between the trimmed V and J ends, which lost 4 bases and 2 bases, there was a span of 11 bases. This CDR3 region has 14 residues. The CDR3, as DNA: TGTGCCAGCAGTTCCTCACCTGGAAACACTGAAGCTTTCTTT. Translating gives CASSSSPGNTEAFF.

This clonotype appeared a few times. The rearrangement joins TRBV4-2 to TRBJ1-5, with D uncertain. The V end was cut by 1 base, the J end by 0 bases, with 7 bases between. CDR1 is LGHNA and CDR2 is YNFKEQ in the germline V gene. This CDR3 contains 15 residues. As DNA, the CDR3 is TGTGCCAGCAGCCAAGGCGTAGGTAGCAATCAGCCCCAGCATTTT. Translation: CASSQGVGSNQPQHF.

This clonotype was seen at least ten times. The V and J genes are TRBV20-1 and TRBJ2-3; D call uncertain. CDR3 size: 11 residues. Germline lookup yields CDR1 DFQATT and CDR2 SNEGSKA (reference sequence). V was clipped by 1 base and J by 6 bases, with 5 bases between them. In DNA form, the CDR3 reads TGCAGTGCTAGAGCCGGTGATACGCAGTATTTT. The encoded protein is CSARAGDTQYF.

The count of this clonotype is one. At one boundary the junction diverges from the germline segment, which might be a read error. V is TRBV20-1 and J is TRBJ2-2, with TRBD1 identical over 8 bases. This CDR3 comprises 15 residues. Germline CDR1 DFQATT, CDR2 SNEGSKA (reference sequence). The CDR3 DNA follows: TGCAGTGCTAGAGAATCCGGGACAGGCACCGGGGAGCTGTATTTT. This sequence encodes CSARESGTGTGELYF.

This clonotype was detected ten times or more. This sequence joins TRBV7-9 and TRBJ2-3; D tentatively reads TRBD1 or TRBD2 (5 bases each). CDR3 length: 14 amino acids. V shed 5 bases and J shed 6 bases, with 15 bases lying between them. CDR1 and CDR2 from the germline V gene are SEHNR and FQNEAQ (reference sequence). CDR3 loop: CASSPGPASDTQYF. CDR3 in DNA: TGTGCCAGCAGCCCGGGACCGGCGTCCGATACGCAGTATTTT.

This clonotype was seen many times. The CDR3 protein is CASSPRSAGLQETQYF. The DNA of the CDR3 is TGTGCCAGCAGCCCAAGATCCGCAGGTTTACAAGAGACCCAGTACTTC. J is TRBJ2-5 and V is TRBV6-2 or TRBV6-3; D not resolved. CDR3 length: 16 residues. Germline V CDR1 and CDR2: MNHEY, SVGEGT. V lost 6 bases and J lost 2, with 19 bases in between.

In this sample, this clonotype turned up many times. This chain uses TRBV4-3 with TRBJ2-3; D is unclear. Germline-derived CDR1 and CDR2 are LGHNA and YSLEER. This CDR3 has 13 amino acids. Deletions cut 0 bases from V and 6 bases from J, with 7 bases between. The CDR3 here is CASSQDRRDTQYF. The CDR3, as DNA: TGCGCCAGCAGCCAAGATCGGCGGGATACGCAGTATTTT.

This clonotype was counted only a few times. J is TRBJ2-2 and V is TRBV7-6; TRBD2 might be the D (5 bases). The ends were cut back, 6 bases at V and 6 bases at J, with 14 bases in the middle. Germline V gives CDR1 SGHVS, CDR2 FNYEAQ. This CDR3 has 14 amino acids. CDR3 nucleotides: TGTGCCAGCAGTCGTACTAGGGAATCCGGGGAGCTGTTTTTT. Translating it yields CASSRTRESGELFF. The whole variable domain, filled in from reference TRBV7-6 and TRBJ2-2, reads GAGVSQSPRYKVTKRGQDVALRCDPISGHVSLYWYRQALGQGPEFLTYFNYEAQQDKSGLPNDRFSAERPEGSISTLTIQRTEQRDSAMYRCASSRTRESGELFFGEGSRLTVL.

This clonotype was seen a few times. The chain recombines TRBV28 with TRBJ2-2, with D hard to call. The CDR3 length is 12 residues. V shed 5 bases and J shed 5 bases, with 6 bases lying between them. The germline CDR1 and CDR2 sequences are MDHEN and SYDVKM. The CDR3 protein is CASSRQTGELFF. The CDR3 region has the DNA TGTGCCAGCAGTCGGCAGACCGGGGAGCTGTTTTTT.

This clonotype showed up just a few times. The chain uses TRBV12-3 or TRBV12-4 and TRBJ2-6; no clear D gene. The CDR3 is 17 amino acids. V lost 2 bases to trimming and J lost 0 bases, with 11 bases between them. The DNA for the CDR3 is TGTGCCAGCAGTTTAAGGGCGGCGAACTCTGGGGCCAACGTCCTGACTTTC. Translating it yields CASSLRAANSGANVLTF.

This rearrangement joins TRBV29-1 to TRBJ2-2; D gene uncertain. The CDR3 extends over 10 amino acids. V lost 0 bases and J lost 13, with 6 bases in between. Germline-derived CDR1 and CDR2 are SQVTM and ANQGSEA. The chain's CDR3 is CSVEDYGLFF. The CDR3, as DNA: TGCAGCGTTGAAGACTACGGGCTGTTTTTT.

At least ten counts were recorded for this clonotype. The chain has TRBV6-5 and TRBJ1-6; D may be TRBD1 (6 bases). V was pared by 5 bases and J by 12 bases, with 20 bases between. Germline lookup yields CDR1 MNHEY and CDR2 SVGAGI. The CDR3 is 15 amino acids. The CDR3 coding sequence is TGTGCCAGCAGTAAGAGGGGGGACCGCGGTCGACCCCTCCACTTT. Protein sequence: CASSKRGDRGRPLHF.

In its sample, this clonotype was seen a few times. The J gene is TRBJ2-1, the V gene TRBV30; no clear D. Germline CDR1 and CDR2: GTSNPN and SVGIG (reference sequence). The germline V and J ends were trimmed by 2 bases and 2 bases, with 10 bases remaining between them. The CDR3 spans 14 residues. The CDR3, as DNA: TGTGCCTGGAGTCCCCCAGTCCCCTACAATGAGCAGTTCTTC. Encoded protein: CAWSPPVPYNEQFF.

This clonotype was counted between two and nine times. The V call is TRBV5-1, the J call TRBJ1-4; possible D gene TRBD1, 5 bases. Germline values: CDR1 SGHRS, CDR2 YFSETQ. The V and J ends lost 0 bases and 7 bases respectively, with 13 bases between them. The CDR3 has 15 amino acids. DNA of the CDR3: TGCGCCAGCAGCTTGGCCGGCAGGGAGGGTGAAAAACTGTTTTTT. As protein: CASSLAGREGEKLFF.

This clonotype was counted at least ten times. The chain couples TRBV10-3 to TRBJ1-1; D call uncertain. Between the trimmed V and J ends, which lost 6 bases and 3 bases, there was a span of 11 bases. The germline CDR1 and CDR2 sequences are ENHRY and SYGVKD. The length of the CDR3 is 13 residues. The DNA of the CDR3 is TGTGCCATCAGGAGTGGAGGTGACACTGAAGCTTTCTTT. It specifies CAIRSGGDTEAFF.

In this sample, this clonotype turned up many times. The V call is TRBV7-9, the J call TRBJ2-1, with D hard to call. This CDR3 is 11 amino acids long. V shed 1 base and J shed 7 bases, with 2 bases lying between them. Germline assignment: CDR1 SEHNR and CDR2 FQNEAQ (reference sequence). For the CDR3, the DNA is TGTGCCAGCAGCTTAGTAAATGAGCAGTTCTTC. This gives the protein CASSLVNEQFF.

This clonotype was counted at least ten times. The chain employs TRBV6-5 and TRBJ1-1; D remains ambiguous. The V gene lost 7 bases and the J gene lost 4 bases, with 13 bases spanning the gap. This CDR3 spans 13 amino acids. Germline V gene lookup returns CDR1 MNHEY and CDR2 SVGAGI. In DNA form, the CDR3 reads TGTGCCAGCAATCTAATACGAGGCACTGAAGCTTTCTTT. It specifies CASNLIRGTEAFF.

This clonotype was seen at least ten times. The rearrangement joins TRBV28 to TRBJ1-2; tentative D call: TRBD1 (6 bases). The V end lost 5 bases, the J end lost 5 bases, and 15 bases lay between the germline ends. The germline gives CDR1 MDHEN, CDR2 SYDVKM. The CDR3 runs 14 residues. The CDR3 sequence: CASSPGGAKYGYTF. The CDR3 nucleotides are TGTGCCAGCAGTCCCGGGGGGGCGAAGTATGGCTACACCTTC.

In this sample, this clonotype turned up many times. This sequence joins TRBV27 and TRBJ1-4; a possible D gene is TRBD1 (5 bases). The CDR3 totals 13 residues. V lost 2 bases, J lost 8 bases, and 9 bases lay in between. CDR1 MNHEY and CDR2 SMNVEV come from the germline V gene (reference sequence). DNA for the CDR3: TGTGCCAGCAGTTTAAGACAGACGGAAAAACTGTTTTTT. Protein product: CASSLRQTEKLFF.

The rearrangement links TRBV7-9 to TRBJ2-6; D remains ambiguous. V lost 7 bases, J lost 1 base, and 11 bases lay in between. This CDR3 has 15 residues. CDR1 is SEHNR and CDR2 is FQNEAQ in the germline V gene (reference sequence). This CDR3 is CASTQEGSGANVLTF. Written as DNA, the CDR3 is TGTGCCAGCACCCAGGAAGGATCTGGGGCCAACGTCCTGACTTTC.